This T cell receptor (beta chain) comes out of a study of blood T cell repertoires in COVID-19 (dated by TCRdb to 2020 to 2022). In the study overall: Collaborator samples came from the United States, Italy and Spain and covered acute and convalescent phases of COVID-19. The prospective study material was composed of cDNA or gDNA derived from T cells, B-cell-depleted T cells, or PBMCs. The dataset comprised deeply sampled blood TCRbeta repertoires from subjects exposed to, actively infected with, or recovered from COVID-19. The repertoires were released in a freely available public database intended as a resource for research on the immune response to SARS-CoV-2. The samples were drawn from two sources: the first 160 participants of the ongoing ImmuneRACE study, and 1,200 or so subjects contributed by 6 global collaborators. Sample metadata almost always included a de-identified subject ID, COVID-19 status, age in years and sex. Where available, HLA class I and class II types were taken from metadata supplied by the sample provider and were not determined by assay-based typing. Points the paper makes about the study in general: The quantity of clinical and demographic metadata differed by source and by participant and was supplied without curation.

The immunoSEQ Assay, a bias-controlled multiplex PCR, was used to amplify TCRbeta CDR3 regions from genomic DNA. From the authors' description of their analysis: Nucleated cell counts per sample were estimated from amplification of reference gene primers within the assay. To quantify the absolute abundance of each unique TCRbeta CDR3 rearrangement, sequence reads were collapsed and filtered. For each sample, productive Simpson clonality was calculated by taking the square root of Simpson's diversity index across productive rearrangements. Imported from immuneACCESS, the table was reduced by TCRdb to in-frame sequences with V and J called. These copies leave out some clones; in studies compared against another copy, an unresolved V gene accounts for under half, and the cause of the remainder is not known. V and J calls plus clone size are reproduced from that table; the DNA served to infer D and trimming. The sample table records some 270,000 clones; approximately 91% of these occur just once. 1.5% to 2% of the sample goes to the ten largest clones.

Participants in the prospective study were aged 18 to 89 years, lived in over 20 United States geographic areas, and enrolled through a virtual design. In the prospective study, participants were assigned to cohorts based on the clinical history participants reported in a screening survey and a study questionnaire. Recovered participants in ImmuneRACE Cohort 3 were defined by two consecutive negative NP/OP PCR tests, clearance by a healthcare professional, or resolution of symptoms. In the prospective study, mobile phlebotomists collected whole blood, serum and a nasopharyngeal or oropharyngeal swab from each participant. Participants in the prospective study had the option to provide additional blood draws and questionnaires over an approximately 2-month period. Blood samples from the prospective study were shipped frozen or at room temperature prior to DNA extraction. Germline trimming amounts to 4 bases on V and 1 base on J, with 8 as the count of junction bases outside the gene matches. The germline V gene sets CDR1 to SGHTA and CDR2 to FQGTGA. The cysteine opens and the phenylalanine closes a CDR3 of 17 amino acids. Of all the DNA, just the CDR3 is kept, 51 bases in frame from base 1.

Concerning this clone itself: Its antigen specificity is not known. Base-call qualities are not available, and no considerably larger clone is one nucleotide away.

Material: PBMCs or T cells enriched from blood (not recorded which). The chain joins TRBV7-3 to TRBJ2-3, with 10 bases matching TRBD2. The sequence was obtained from a woman in her thirties or forties who had recovered from COVID-19. The CDR3 protein: CASSSRNGTSGTDTQYF. The DNA sequence reads TGTGCCAGCAGCTCCCGGAATGGGACTAGCGGCACAGATACGCAGTATTTT.